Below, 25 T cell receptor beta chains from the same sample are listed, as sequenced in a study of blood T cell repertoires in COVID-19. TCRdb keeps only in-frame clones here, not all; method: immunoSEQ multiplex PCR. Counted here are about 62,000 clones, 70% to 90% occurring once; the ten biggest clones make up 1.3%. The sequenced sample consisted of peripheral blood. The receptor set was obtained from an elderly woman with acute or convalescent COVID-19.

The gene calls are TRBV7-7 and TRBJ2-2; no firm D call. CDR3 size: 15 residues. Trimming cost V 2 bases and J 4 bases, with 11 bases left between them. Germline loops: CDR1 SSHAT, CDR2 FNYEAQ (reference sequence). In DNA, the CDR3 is TGTGCCAGCAGCTTAAACCCTGCGGCCACCGGGGAGCTGTTTTTT. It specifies CASSLNPAATGELFF.

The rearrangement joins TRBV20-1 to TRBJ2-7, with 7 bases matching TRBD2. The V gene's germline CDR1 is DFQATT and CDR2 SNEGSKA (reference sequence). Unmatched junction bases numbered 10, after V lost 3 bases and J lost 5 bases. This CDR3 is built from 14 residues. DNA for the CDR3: TGCAGTGCTAGTCGTAGTCGGACTAGTAACGAGCAGTACTTC. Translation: CSASRSRTSNEQYF.

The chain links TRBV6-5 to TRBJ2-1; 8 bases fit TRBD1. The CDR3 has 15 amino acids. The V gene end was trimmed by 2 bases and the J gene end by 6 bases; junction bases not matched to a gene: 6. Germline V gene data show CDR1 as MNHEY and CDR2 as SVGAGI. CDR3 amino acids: CASSYGTGKTNEQFF. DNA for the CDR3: TGTGCCAGCAGTTACGGGACAGGAAAAACCAATGAGCAGTTCTTC.

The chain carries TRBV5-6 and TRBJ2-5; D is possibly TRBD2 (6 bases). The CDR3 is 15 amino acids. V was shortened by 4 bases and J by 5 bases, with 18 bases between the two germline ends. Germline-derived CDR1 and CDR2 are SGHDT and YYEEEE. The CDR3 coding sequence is TGTGCCAGCAGCCTGACTGGCGGGACGATTGAGACCCAGTACTTC. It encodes CASSLTGGTIETQYF.

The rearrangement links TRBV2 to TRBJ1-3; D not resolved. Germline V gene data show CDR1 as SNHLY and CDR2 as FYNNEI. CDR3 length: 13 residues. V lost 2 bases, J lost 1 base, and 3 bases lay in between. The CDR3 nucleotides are TGTGCCAGCAGTGAACAATCTGGAAACACCATATATTTT. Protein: CASSEQSGNTIYF. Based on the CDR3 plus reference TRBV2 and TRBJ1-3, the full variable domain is EPEVTQTPSHQVTQMGQEVILRCVPISNHLYFYWYRQILGQKVEFLVSFYNNEISEKSEIFDDQFSVERPDGSNFTLKIRSTKLEDSAMYFCASSEQSGNTIYFGEGSWLTVV.

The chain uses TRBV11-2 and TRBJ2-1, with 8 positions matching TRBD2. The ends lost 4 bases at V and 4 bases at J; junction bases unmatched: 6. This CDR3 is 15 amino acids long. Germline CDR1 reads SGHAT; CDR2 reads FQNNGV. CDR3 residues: CASSSRGGRYNEQFF. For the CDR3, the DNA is TGTGCCAGCAGCTCCCGGGGGGGCAGATACAATGAGCAGTTCTTC.

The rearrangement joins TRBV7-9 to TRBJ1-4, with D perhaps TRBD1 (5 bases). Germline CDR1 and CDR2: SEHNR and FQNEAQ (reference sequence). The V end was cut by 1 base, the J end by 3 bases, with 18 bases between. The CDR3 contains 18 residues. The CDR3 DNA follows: TGTGCCAGCAGCTTAGTGTCAGGGCAAGGAGTGGCTAATGAAAAACTGTTTTTT. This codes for CASSLVSGQGVANEKLFF.

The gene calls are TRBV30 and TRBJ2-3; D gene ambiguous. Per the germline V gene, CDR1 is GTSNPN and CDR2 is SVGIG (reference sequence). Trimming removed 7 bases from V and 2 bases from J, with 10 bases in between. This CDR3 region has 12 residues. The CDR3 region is CAFWADTDTQYF. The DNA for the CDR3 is TGTGCCTTTTGGGCAGACACAGATACGCAGTATTTT.

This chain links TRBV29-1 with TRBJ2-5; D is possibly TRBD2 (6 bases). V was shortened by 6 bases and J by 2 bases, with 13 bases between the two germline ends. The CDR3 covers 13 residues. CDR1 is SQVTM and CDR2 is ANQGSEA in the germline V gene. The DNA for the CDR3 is TGCAGCGTCGAACGCGGGAAGCAAGAGACCCAGTACTTC. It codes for CSVERGKQETQYF.

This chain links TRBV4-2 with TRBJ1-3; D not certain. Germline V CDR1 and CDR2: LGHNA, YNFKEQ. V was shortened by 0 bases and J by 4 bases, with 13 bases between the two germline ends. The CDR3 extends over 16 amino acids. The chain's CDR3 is CASSQDRTAGGNTIYF. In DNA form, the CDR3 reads TGTGCCAGCAGCCAAGATAGAACAGCGGGAGGAAACACCATATATTTT.

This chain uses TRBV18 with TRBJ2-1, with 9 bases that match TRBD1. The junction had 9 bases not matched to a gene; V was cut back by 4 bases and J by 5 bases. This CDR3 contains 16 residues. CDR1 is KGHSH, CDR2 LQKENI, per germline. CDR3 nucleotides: TGTGCCAGCTCACGGAACCACAGGGGGCCTGACAATGAGCAGTTCTTC. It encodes CASSRNHRGPDNEQFF.

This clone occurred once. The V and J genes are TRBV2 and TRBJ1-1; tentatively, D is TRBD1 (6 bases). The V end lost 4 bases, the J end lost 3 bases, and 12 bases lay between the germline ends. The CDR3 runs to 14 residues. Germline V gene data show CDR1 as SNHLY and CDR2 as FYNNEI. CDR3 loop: CASSGLSGDTEAFF. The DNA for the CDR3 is TGTGCCAGCAGTGGGCTTTCAGGGGACACTGAAGCTTTCTTT.

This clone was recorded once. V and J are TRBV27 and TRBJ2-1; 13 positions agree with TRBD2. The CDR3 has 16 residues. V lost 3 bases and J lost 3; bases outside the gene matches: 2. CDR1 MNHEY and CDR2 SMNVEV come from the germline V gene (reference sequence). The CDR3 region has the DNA TGTGCCAGCAGTTTCCGGACTAGCGGGAGCTACAATGAGCAGTTCTTC. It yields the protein CASSFRTSGSYNEQFF.

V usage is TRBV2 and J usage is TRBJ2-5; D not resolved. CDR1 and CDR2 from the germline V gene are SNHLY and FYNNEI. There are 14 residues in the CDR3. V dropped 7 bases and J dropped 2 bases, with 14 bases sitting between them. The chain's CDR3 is CASNSLRDQETQYF. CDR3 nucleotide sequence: TGTGCCAGCAATTCCCTTCGAGATCAAGAGACCCAGTACTTC.

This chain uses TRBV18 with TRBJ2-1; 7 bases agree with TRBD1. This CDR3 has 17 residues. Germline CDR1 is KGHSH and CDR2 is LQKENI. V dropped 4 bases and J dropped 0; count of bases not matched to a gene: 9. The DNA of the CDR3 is TGTGCCAGCTCACTTACTCCGGGACAGAGCTCCTACAATGAGCAGTTCTTC. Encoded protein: CASSLTPGQSSYNEQFF.

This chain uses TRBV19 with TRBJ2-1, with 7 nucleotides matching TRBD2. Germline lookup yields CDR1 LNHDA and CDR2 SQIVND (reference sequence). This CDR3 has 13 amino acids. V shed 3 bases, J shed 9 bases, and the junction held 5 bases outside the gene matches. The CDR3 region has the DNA TGTGCCAGTAGTATGGAGTGGGAGGGTGAGCAGTTCTTC. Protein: CASSMEWEGEQFF.

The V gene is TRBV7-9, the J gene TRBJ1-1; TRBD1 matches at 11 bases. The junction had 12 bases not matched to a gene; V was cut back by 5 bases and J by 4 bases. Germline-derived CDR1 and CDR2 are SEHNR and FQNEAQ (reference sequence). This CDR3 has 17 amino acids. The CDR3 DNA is TGTGCCAGCAGCCCGGCTTGGGGACAGGGGGGGAGCACTGAAGCTTTCTTT. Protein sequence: CASSPAWGQGGSTEAFF.

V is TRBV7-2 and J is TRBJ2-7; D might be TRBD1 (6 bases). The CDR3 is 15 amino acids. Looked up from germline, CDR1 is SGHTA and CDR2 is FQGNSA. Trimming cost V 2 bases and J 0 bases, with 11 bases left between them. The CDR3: CASSLQGQSSYEQYF. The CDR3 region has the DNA TGTGCCAGCAGCTTACAGGGGCAAAGCTCCTACGAGCAGTACTTC.

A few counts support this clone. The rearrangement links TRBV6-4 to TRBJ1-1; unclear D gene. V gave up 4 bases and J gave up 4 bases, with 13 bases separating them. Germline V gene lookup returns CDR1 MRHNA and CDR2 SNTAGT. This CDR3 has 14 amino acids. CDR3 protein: CASSVEEGSTEAFF. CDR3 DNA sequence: TGTGCCAGCAGTGTAGAAGAGGGCAGCACTGAAGCTTTCTTT.

The CDR3 nucleotides read TGTGCCAGCAGCCCGCCAGACAATTACCATGGCTACACCTTC. This encodes CASSPPDNYHGYTF. The chain links TRBV11-1 to TRBJ1-2, with no clear D. The germline CDR1 and CDR2 sequences are SGHAT and FQDESV (reference sequence). V lost 5 bases, J lost 6 bases, and 16 bases lay in between. The CDR3 runs 14 residues.

This CDR3 is CASSLGRTFEQYF. The CDR3 DNA is TGTGCCAGCAGCTTAGGCCGGACTTTCGAGCAGTACTTC. The V gene is TRBV7-8, the J gene TRBJ2-7; D possibly corresponds to TRBD2 (5 bases). The CDR3 covers 13 residues. Germline CDR1 is SGHVS and CDR2 is FQNEAQ. The V end was cut by 1 base, the J end by 6 bases, with 10 bases between.

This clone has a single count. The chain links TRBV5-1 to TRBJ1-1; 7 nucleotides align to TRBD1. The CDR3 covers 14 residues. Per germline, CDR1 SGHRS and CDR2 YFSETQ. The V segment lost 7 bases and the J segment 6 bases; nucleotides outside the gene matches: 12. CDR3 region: CASGIQTGRSEAFF. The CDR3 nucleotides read TGCGCCAGCGGGATCCAGACAGGGAGGTCTGAAGCTTTCTTT.

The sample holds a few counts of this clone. CDR3 region: CASSSRTGDGYTF. CDR3 sequence (DNA): TGTGCCAGCAGCTCCAGGACAGGGGATGGCTACACCTTC. The chain links TRBV7-2 to TRBJ1-2, with TRBD1 matching 9 bases. This CDR3 has 13 amino acids. Per the germline V gene, CDR1 is SGHTA and CDR2 is FQGNSA. V shed 4 bases and J 6 bases; nucleotides not matched to a gene: 3.

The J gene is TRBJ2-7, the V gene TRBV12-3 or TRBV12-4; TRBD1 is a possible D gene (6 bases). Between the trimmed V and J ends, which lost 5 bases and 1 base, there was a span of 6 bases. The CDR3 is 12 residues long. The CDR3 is CASSRGSYEQYF. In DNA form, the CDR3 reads TGTGCCAGCAGTAGGGGGTCCTACGAGCAGTACTTC.

CDR3 nucleotide sequence: TGTGCCAGCAGCTTAGTGGCGGGACTAGCGGGGACCGGGGAGCTGTTTTTT. Translation: CASSLVAGLAGTGELFF. V and J are TRBV7-2 and TRBJ2-2; 13 bases agree with TRBD2. This CDR3 has 17 amino acids. The junction had 4 bases not matched to a gene; V was cut back by 1 base and J by 5 bases. Germline V gene data show CDR1 as SGHTA and CDR2 as FQGNSA.